This T cell receptor beta chain was recovered during a study of blood T cell repertoires in COVID-19. CDR3 length: 15 residues. The germline gives CDR1 SGHTA, CDR2 FQGNSA. Deletions cut 4 bases from V and 8 bases from J, with 17 bases between. The assay was immunoSEQ multiplex PCR, and TCRdb's table has in-frame clones only and misses some. The sample yields under 75,000 clones, around 80% seen once. The sequencing input was peripheral blood. This TCR came from a man aged 65-85 years who had recovered from COVID-19. The V and J genes are TRBV7-2 and TRBJ1-4; D call uncertain. The CDR3 sequence: CASSSYPGWGEKLFF. Here the CDR3 DNA reads TGTGCCAGCAGCTCGTATCCGGGATGGGGAGAAAAACTGTTTTTT.